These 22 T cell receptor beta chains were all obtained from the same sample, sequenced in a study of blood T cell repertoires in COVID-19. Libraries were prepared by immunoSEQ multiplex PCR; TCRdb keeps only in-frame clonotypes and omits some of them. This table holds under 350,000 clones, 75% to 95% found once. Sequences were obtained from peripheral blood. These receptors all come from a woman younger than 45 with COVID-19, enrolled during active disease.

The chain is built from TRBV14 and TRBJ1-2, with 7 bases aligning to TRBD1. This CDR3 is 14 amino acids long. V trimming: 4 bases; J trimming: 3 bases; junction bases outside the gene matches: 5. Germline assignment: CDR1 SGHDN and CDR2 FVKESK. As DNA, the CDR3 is TGTGCCAGCAGCCGAGACAGGGTATACTATGGCTACACCTTC. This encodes CASSRDRVYYGYTF.

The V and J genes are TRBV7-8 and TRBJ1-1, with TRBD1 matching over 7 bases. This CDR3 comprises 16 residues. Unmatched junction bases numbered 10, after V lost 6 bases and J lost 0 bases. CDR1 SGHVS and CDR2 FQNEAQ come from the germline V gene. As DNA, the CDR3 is TGTGCCAGCAGGCCTGAGGGGGCGGGATTGAACACTGAAGCTTTCTTT. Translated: CASRPEGAGLNTEAFF.

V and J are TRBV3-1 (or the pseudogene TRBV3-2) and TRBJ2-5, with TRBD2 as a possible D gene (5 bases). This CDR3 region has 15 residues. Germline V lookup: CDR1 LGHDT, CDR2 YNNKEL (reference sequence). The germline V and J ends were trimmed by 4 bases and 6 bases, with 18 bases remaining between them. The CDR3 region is CASSLAPGTGKTQYF. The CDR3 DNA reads TGTGCCAGCAGCCTAGCGCCGGGAACCGGGAAGACCCAGTACTTC.

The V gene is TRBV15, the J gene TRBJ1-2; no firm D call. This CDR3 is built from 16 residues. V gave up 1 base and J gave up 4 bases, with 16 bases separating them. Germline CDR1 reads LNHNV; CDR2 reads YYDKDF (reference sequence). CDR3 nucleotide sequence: TGTGCCACCAGCAGAGCCCTGGGAGATGCAAGCTATGGCTACACCTTC. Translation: CATSRALGDASYGYTF. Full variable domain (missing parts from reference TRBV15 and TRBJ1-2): DAMVIQNPRYQVTQFGKPVTLSCSQTLNHNVMYWYQQKSSQAPKLLFHYYDKDFNNEADTPDNFQSRRPNTSFCFLDIRSPGLGDTAMYLCATSRALGDASYGYTFGSGTRLTVV.

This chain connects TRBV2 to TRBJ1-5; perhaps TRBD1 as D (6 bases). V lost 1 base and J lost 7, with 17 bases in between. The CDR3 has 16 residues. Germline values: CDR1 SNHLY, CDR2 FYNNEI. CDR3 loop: CASSEGSRGIAQPQHF. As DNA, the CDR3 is TGTGCCAGCAGTGAAGGGAGCAGGGGAATAGCCCAGCCCCAGCATTTT.

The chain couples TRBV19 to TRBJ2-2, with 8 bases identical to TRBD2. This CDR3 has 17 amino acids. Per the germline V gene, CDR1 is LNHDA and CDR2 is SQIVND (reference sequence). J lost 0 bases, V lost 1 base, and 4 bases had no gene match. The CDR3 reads CASSIASGSANTGELFF. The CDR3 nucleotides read TGTGCCAGTAGTATAGCCAGCGGGAGCGCGAACACCGGGGAGCTGTTTTTT.

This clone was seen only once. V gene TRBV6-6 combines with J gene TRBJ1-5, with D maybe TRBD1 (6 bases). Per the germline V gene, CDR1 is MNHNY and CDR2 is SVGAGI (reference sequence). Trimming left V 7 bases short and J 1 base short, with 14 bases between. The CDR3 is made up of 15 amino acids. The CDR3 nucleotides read TGTGCCAGCAAATACGGGGGGGCAAGCAATCAGCCCCAGCATTTT. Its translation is CASKYGGASNQPQHF.

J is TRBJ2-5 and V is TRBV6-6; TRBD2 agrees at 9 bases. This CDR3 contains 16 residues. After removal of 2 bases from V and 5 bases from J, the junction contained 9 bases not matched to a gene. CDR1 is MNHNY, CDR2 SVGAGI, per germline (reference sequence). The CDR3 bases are TGTGCCAGCAGTTACGGGCTAGCGGGATGGGGGGAGACCCAGTACTTC. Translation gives CASSYGLAGWGETQYF.

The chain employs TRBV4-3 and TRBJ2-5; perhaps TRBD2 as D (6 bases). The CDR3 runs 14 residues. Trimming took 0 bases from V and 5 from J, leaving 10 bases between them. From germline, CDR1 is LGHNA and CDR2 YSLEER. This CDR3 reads CASSQDLGRETQYF. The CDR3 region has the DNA TGCGCCAGCAGCCAAGACCTAGGGAGGGAGACCCAGTACTTC.

The CDR3 DNA reads TGTGCCAGCAGCCTAGAGGCCGGGACAGGGTATTTAGCTGAGCAGTTCTTC. The encoded protein is CASSLEAGTGYLAEQFF. V is TRBV27 and J is TRBJ2-1, with 9 positions matching TRBD1. The V gene's germline CDR1 is MNHEY and CDR2 SMNVEV (reference sequence). With V trimmed by 6 bases and J by 9 bases, 18 bases remained unmatched. The CDR3 runs 17 residues.

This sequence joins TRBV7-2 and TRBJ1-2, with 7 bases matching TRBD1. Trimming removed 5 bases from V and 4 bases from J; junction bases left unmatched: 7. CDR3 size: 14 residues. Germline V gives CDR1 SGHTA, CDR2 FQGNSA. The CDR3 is CASSNGQVGYGYTF. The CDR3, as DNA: TGTGCCAGCAGCAATGGACAGGTCGGCTATGGCTACACCTTC.

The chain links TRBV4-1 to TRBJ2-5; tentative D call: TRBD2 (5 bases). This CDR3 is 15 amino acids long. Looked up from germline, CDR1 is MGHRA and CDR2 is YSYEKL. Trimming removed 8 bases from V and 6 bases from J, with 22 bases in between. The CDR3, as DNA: TGCGCCAGCTCTCTGAGGGCGTCCGATGAAAAGACCCAGTACTTC. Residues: CASSLRASDEKTQYF.

In DNA, the CDR3 is TGTGCCAGCAGTTACGGGGAGATCGGCCAAGAGACCCAGTACTTC. Encoded protein: CASSYGEIGQETQYF. The chain links TRBV2 to TRBJ2-5; D might be TRBD2 (5 bases). Deletions cut 5 bases from V and 1 base from J, with 14 bases between. CDR3 length: 15 residues. Per the germline V gene, CDR1 is SNHLY and CDR2 is FYNNEI.

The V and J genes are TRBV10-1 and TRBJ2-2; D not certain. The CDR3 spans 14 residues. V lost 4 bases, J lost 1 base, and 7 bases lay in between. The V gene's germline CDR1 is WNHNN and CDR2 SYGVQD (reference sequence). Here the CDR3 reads CASSVVRNTGELFF. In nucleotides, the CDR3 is TGCGCCAGCAGTGTGGTGCGGAACACCGGGGAGCTGTTTTTT.

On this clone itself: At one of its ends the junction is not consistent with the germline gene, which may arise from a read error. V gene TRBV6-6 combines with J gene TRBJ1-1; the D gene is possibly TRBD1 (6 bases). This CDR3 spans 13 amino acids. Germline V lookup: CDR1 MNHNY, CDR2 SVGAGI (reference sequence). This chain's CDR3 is CASSYSDRTEAFF. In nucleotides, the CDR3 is TGTGCCAGCAGCTACTCGGACAGAACTGAAGCTTTCTTT.

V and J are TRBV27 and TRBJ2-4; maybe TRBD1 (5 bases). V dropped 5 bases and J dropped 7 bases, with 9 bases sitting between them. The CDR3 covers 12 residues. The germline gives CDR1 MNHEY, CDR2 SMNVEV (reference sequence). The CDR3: CASSERGNIQYF. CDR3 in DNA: TGTGCCAGCAGTGAAAGGGGTAACATTCAGTACTTC.

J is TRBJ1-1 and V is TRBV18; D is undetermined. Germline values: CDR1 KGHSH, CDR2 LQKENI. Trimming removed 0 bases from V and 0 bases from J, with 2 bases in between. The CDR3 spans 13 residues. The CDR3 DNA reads TGTGCCAGCTCACCACCCGTGAACACTGAAGCTTTCTTT. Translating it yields CASSPPVNTEAFF.

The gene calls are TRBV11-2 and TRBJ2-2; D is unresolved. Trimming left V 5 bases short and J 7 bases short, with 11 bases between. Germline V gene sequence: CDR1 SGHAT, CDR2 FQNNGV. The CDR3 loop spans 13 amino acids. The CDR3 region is CASSPSEIGELFF. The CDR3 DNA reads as TGTGCCAGCAGCCCCTCGGAGATCGGGGAGCTGTTTTTT.

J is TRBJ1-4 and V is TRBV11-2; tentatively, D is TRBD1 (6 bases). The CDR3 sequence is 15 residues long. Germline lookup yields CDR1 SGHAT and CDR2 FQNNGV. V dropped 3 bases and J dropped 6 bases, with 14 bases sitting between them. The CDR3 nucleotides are TGTGCCAGCAGCTTCCGACAGGTCCCCGATGAAAAACTGTTTTTT. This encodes CASSFRQVPDEKLFF.

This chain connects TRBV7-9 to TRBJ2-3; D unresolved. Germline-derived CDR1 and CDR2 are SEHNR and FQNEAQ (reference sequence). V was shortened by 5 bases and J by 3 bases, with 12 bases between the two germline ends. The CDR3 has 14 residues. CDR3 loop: CASSPERLTDTQYF. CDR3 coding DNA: TGTGCCAGCAGCCCCGAGAGGTTAACAGATACGCAGTATTTT.

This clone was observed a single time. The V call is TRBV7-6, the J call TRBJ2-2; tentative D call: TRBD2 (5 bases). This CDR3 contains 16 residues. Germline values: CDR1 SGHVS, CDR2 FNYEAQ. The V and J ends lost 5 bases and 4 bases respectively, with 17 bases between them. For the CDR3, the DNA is TGTGCCAGCAGCACCATTCTCCGGGATCCCACCGGGGAGCTGTTTTTT. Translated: CASSTILRDPTGELFF.

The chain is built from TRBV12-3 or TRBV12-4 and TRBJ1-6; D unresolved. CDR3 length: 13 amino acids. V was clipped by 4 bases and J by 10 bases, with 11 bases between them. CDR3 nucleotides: TGTGCCAGCAGTTACATTCAGAACTCACCCCTCCACTTT. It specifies CASSYIQNSPLHF.